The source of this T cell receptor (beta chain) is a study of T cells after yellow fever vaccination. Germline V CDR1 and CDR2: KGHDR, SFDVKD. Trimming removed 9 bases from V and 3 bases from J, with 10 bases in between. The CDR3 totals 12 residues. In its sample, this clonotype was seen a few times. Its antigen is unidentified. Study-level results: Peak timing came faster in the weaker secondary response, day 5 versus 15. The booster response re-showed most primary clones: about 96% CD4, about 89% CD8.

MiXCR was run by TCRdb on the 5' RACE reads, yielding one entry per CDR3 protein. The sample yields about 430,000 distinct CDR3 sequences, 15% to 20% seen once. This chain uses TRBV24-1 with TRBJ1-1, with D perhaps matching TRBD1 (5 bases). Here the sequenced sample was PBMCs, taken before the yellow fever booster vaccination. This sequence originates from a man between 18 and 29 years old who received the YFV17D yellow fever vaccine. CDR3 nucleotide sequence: TGTGCCACCCTTAGACAGCACACTGAAGCTTTCTTT. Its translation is CATLRQHTEAFF.